This T cell receptor beta chain appears in the sequencing data of a study of PD-L1 blockade in urothelial cancer (dated by TCRdb to 2017 to 2019). For context, the study as a whole: Therapy was started in 2014 for all patients, and atezolizumab 1,200 mg was administered intravenously every 3 weeks. Twenty-five of 29 patients were identified as males with urothelial cancer of bladder origin, and a prior smoking history was reported by 18 of 29 patients. Patients had an ECOG performance status of 0 or 1 and had received between 0 and 3 prior chemotherapy regimens. Blood samples were analyzed at two time points: 3 weeks after treatment start (second dose) and 6 weeks after treatment start. A median of around 150,000 T cells and 80,000 or so unique TCRs was obtained from blood samples, and a median clonality of approximately 0.08 was observed. The study, an exploratory multi-omic analysis, examined somatic, immune and clinical correlates of response to PD-L1 blockade with atezolizumab in urothelial cancer. Pretreatment tumor samples and matched peripheral blood, collected serially before and after atezolizumab treatment, underwent TCR sequencing. Progression-free survival longer than 6 months counted as durable clinical benefit, and TCR features were additionally tested against both progression-free and overall survival. In the same patients who had TCR sequencing, pretreatment tumors also underwent whole exome sequencing and RNA sequencing. Durable clinical benefit was achieved by nine patients and was not achieved by 20 patients. Twenty-nine patients had pretreatment blood TCR-seq, approximately 24 had at least one posttreatment blood collection, and approximately 24 had tumor TCR-seq.

Paper-wide results and their limitations: At 3 weeks after the start of treatment, tumor-associated TCR clones in peripheral blood had expanded more in patients with durable benefit (n ≈ 24, p = 0.022). Because the sample size was small (n of about 27) and many of the analyses were exploratory, the results are meant to be hypothesis-generating. Improved progression-free and overall survival was found to be associated with pretreatment peripheral blood TCR clonality below the median.

Its CDR3 holds 15 amino acids, cysteine through phenylalanine. Of the read, only the CDR3 DNA is kept; its 45 bases are in frame from base 1. CDR1 and CDR2 are drawn from the germline V gene: MNHEY, SVGAGI. V and J are trimmed by 2 bases and 5 bases, and the gene matches miss 5 bases of the junction. The cohort comprised 25 to 30 patients with locally advanced or metastatic urothelial carcinoma treated at Memorial Sloan Kettering on a trial protocol. Peripheral blood mononuclear cells were collected pretreatment and during treatment, with between 1 and 8 total time points per patient. The Qiagen DNeasy Blood extraction kit was used to purify genomic DNA from total PBMCs and from tumor samples. Collected pretreatment and during treatment, PBMCs were isolated and stored as previously described. Notes on this clone: The specificity of this receptor is unknown. Base-call qualities are not available, and no considerably larger clone is one nucleotide away.

Synthetic TCR analog templates were spiked into each PCR so that absolute template abundance could be estimated from read counts. The immunoSEQ assay was used to amplify TCRbeta CDR3 regions from genomic DNA with bias-controlled V and J gene primers. Sequencing of rearranged TCRbeta segments was done at approximately 20X coverage. The paper's processing steps were these. Clustering was used to correct sequencing errors, and CDR3s were annotated against IMGT to assign V, D and J genes. Downstream analyses used only productive TCRbeta rearrangements, leaving out any out-of-frame or stop-codon sequences. Clonality was calculated as one minus the Shannon entropy normalized by the log of the number of unique productive sequences. Clones differing between time points or between blood and tumor were identified by Fisher's exact test with Benjamini-Hochberg correction at adjusted p below 0.01. Imported from immuneACCESS, the table was reduced by TCRdb to in-frame sequences with V and J called. These copies leave out some clones; in studies compared against another copy, an unresolved V gene accounts for under half, and the cause of the remainder is not known. V and J calls plus clone size are reproduced from that table; the DNA served to infer D and trimming. The sample has approximately 80,000 clones on record, more than 75% of them singletons. The ten largest clones represent more than 8% of the sample.

The receptor comes from a man between 65 and 85 years old with urothelial cancer. The sequenced sample was PBMCs, obtained around atezolizumab (anti-PD-L1) treatment. The chain uses TRBV6-5 and TRBJ2-5; a stretch of 10 junction bases matches TRBD1. The CDR3 is CASSYRQGARETQYF. The DNA sequence is given as TGTGCCAGCAGTTACCGACAGGGGGCGCGGGAGACCCAGTACTTC.